This T cell receptor beta chain was captured in a study of T cells in Graves' hyperthyroidism and ophthalmopathy. Overall study: Prior to any treatment, at the point of initial diagnosis, peripheral blood was collected.

This clonotype was picked up many times. Its cognate antigen is unknown. Notes on the study in general: Most thyroid clonotypes expanded above 0.001 were also detected in blood. Researchers report that a 13 V-J model separated ophthalmopathy from stable hyperthyroidism.

V shed 3 bases and J shed 1 base, with 15 bases lying between them. The CDR3 totals 16 residues. CDR1 is SEHNR and CDR2 is FQNEAQ in the germline V gene (reference sequence). RNA transcripts yielded amplified TCR beta CDR3 regions. First-round RT-PCR of the TCR CDR3 relied on the HTBI primer set. TCRdb processed the multiplex PCR reads anew with MiXCR; each CDR3 protein has one entry. This table holds roughly 560,000 distinct CDR3 sequences, around 15% found once. Patients showing uncontrolled infection, other autoimmune disease, pregnancy or lactation were ineligible. The sequence derives from a woman in her 40s with Graves' ophthalmopathy. This chain links TRBV7-9 with TRBJ2-5, with a tentative D call TRBD2 (5 bases). The source material was blood. CDR3 in DNA: TGTGCCAGCAGCTTCCCACCCGGACTGGGCCAAGAGACCCAGTACTTC. Its translation: CASSFPPGLGQETQYF.